The 28 T cell receptor beta chains given below trace back to one sample, sequenced in a study of cytomegalovirus exposure and HLA in healthy donors. The PCR contained 60 Vbeta and 13 Jbeta primers. Measured with immunoSEQ multiplex PCR; TCRdb has only the in-frame clones, and not every one. Among a few hundred thousand clones listed, 85% to 90% were seen once. Sequencing was performed on PBMCs. The receptors were sampled from a woman younger than 35 in good health and CMV-seronegative.

V usage is TRBV2 and J usage is TRBJ2-7, with 9 bases matching TRBD1. The length of the CDR3 is 12 residues. J lost 4 bases, V lost 9 bases, and 4 bases had no gene match. Germline CDR1 is SNHLY and CDR2 is FYNNEI. The CDR3 DNA reads as TGTGCCAGACAGGGGGCTTTGTACGAGCAGTACTTC. This sequence encodes CARQGALYEQYF.

The chain uses TRBV7-2 and TRBJ1-1, with 7 bases that match TRBD1. The germline gives CDR1 SGHTA, CDR2 FQGNSA. The CDR3 runs to 15 residues. The V segment lost 4 bases and the J segment 0 bases; nucleotides outside the gene matches: 5. The DNA of the CDR3 is TGTGCCAGCAGCTCGGGACAGCCCATGAACACTGAAGCTTTCTTT. It yields the protein CASSSGQPMNTEAFF.

CDR3 bases: TGTGCCAGCAGCCTCAAGCGAGATACGCAGTATTTT. Protein: CASSLKRDTQYF. The chain links TRBV11-2 to TRBJ2-3; D unresolved. CDR3 length equals 12 residues. V gave up 5 bases and J gave up 5 bases, with 8 bases separating them. Germline CDR1 SGHAT, CDR2 FQNNGV.

The chain uses TRBV5-1 and TRBJ1-2; D is unclear. The germline V and J ends were trimmed by 7 bases and 2 bases, with 9 bases remaining between them. The CDR3 has 12 amino acids. Germline CDR1 is SGHRS and CDR2 is YFSETQ. The CDR3 here is CASRSGNYGYTF. The CDR3 region has the DNA TGCGCCAGCCGGTCGGGAAACTATGGCTACACCTTC.

The chain links TRBV6-5 to TRBJ1-1; the D is unclear. Deletions cut 6 bases from V and 1 base from J, with 12 bases between. The CDR3 runs 14 residues. The V gene's germline CDR1 is MNHEY and CDR2 SVGAGI. Written as DNA, the CDR3 is TGTGCCAGCAGATTTCGTCGGGAGAACACTGAAGCTTTCTTT. It is translated as CASRFRRENTEAFF.

The rearrangement links TRBV19 to TRBJ2-5; TRBD2 aligns across 9 bases. CDR1 and CDR2 from the germline V gene are LNHDA and SQIVND (reference sequence). This CDR3 has 16 amino acids. The trim removed 6 bases at V and 7 bases at J, leaving 15 bases unmatched. Here the CDR3 reads CASREYVAGDFGTQYF. DNA for the CDR3: TGTGCCAGTAGAGAGTATGTAGCGGGGGATTTTGGGACCCAGTACTTC.

This clone has more than one count but fewer than ten. The CDR3 protein is CASSDRGYGYTF. The DNA for the CDR3 is TGCGCCAGCAGTGACAGAGGCTATGGCTACACCTTC. The rearrangement joins TRBV10-2 to TRBJ1-2; D is unresolved. CDR3 length: 12 residues. Germline CDR1 is WSHSY and CDR2 is SAAADI. Trimming removed 3 bases at V and 4 bases at J, with 6 bases between.

This chain uses TRBV7-9 with TRBJ2-7; 7 nucleotides agree with TRBD1. Trimming removed 5 bases from V and 3 bases from J; junction bases left unmatched: 10. The CDR3 extends over 15 amino acids. Germline-derived CDR1 and CDR2 are SEHNR and FQNEAQ (reference sequence). CDR3 bases: TGTGCCAGCAGCCCCCGGGACAGCAATTTCTACGAGCAGTACTTC. As protein: CASSPRDSNFYEQYF.

The chain links TRBV19 to TRBJ2-1, with a tentative D call TRBD2 (5 bases). CDR1 LNHDA and CDR2 SQIVND come from the germline V gene (reference sequence). The CDR3 totals 12 residues. Trimming shortened V by 7 bases and J by 6 bases, and 10 bases separated the two germline ends. This chain's CDR3 is CASITAGNEQFF. CDR3 in DNA: TGTGCCAGTATTACGGCGGGCAATGAGCAGTTCTTC.

The J gene is TRBJ1-5, the V gene TRBV5-8; D ambiguous. V was shortened by 0 bases and J by 0 bases, with 7 bases between the two germline ends. The length of the CDR3 is 15 residues. CDR1 is SGHTS, CDR2 YDEGEE, per germline. This CDR3 reads CASSLAGDSNQPQHF. CDR3 nucleotides: TGTGCCAGCAGCTTGGCCGGGGATAGCAATCAGCCCCAGCATTTT.

The rearrangement links TRBV30 to TRBJ1-3; possible D gene TRBD1, 6 bases. Trimming shortened V by 2 bases and J by 3 bases, and 11 bases separated the two germline ends. CDR3 length: 14 residues. From germline, CDR1 is GTSNPN and CDR2 SVGIG (reference sequence). The CDR3 reads CAWSRGGGGNTIYF. CDR3 in DNA: TGTGCCTGGAGTAGAGGGGGTGGTGGAAACACCATATATTTT.

The CDR3 spells CASSPGNRGTEQYF. In DNA, the CDR3 is TGTGCCAGCAGCCCAGGGAACAGGGGTACGGAGCAGTACTTC. V gene TRBV11-2 combines with J gene TRBJ2-7, with TRBD1 matching 7 bases. The CDR3 spans 14 residues. Germline V gives CDR1 SGHAT, CDR2 FQNNGV. The trim removed 5 bases at V and 7 bases at J, leaving 11 bases unmatched.

This chain connects TRBV2 to TRBJ1-2, with 7 bases lining up with TRBD1. Germline V gene data show CDR1 as SNHLY and CDR2 as FYNNEI. CDR3 length equals 13 residues. With V trimmed by 7 bases and J by 5 bases, 7 bases remained unmatched. CDR3: CASNRGQRYGYTF. The DNA of the CDR3 is TGTGCCAGCAATAGGGGACAGCGATATGGCTACACCTTC.

The chain uses TRBV18 and TRBJ1-1, with 10 bases lining up with TRBD1. The V gene's germline CDR1 is KGHSH and CDR2 LQKENI. The CDR3 has 15 amino acids. J lost 4 bases, V lost 3 bases, and 5 bases had no gene match. The CDR3 reads CASSPSRDRGTEAFF. The CDR3 DNA reads TGTGCCAGCTCACCCTCTCGGGACAGGGGCACTGAAGCTTTCTTT.

This sequence joins TRBV7-9 and TRBJ2-7; 12 bases agree with TRBD2. V shed 5 bases, J shed 2 bases, and the junction held 4 bases outside the gene matches. CDR1 and CDR2 (germline): SEHNR, FQNEAQ (reference sequence). The CDR3 sequence is 15 residues long. In nucleotides, the CDR3 is TGTGCCAGCAGCCTACTAGCGGGGGGCACCTACGAGCAGTACTTC. Protein sequence: CASSLLAGGTYEQYF.

This chain links TRBV5-4 with TRBJ2-1; TRBD1 aligns across 10 bases. CDR1 and CDR2 (germline): SGHNT, YYREEE (reference sequence). This CDR3 spans 15 amino acids. With V trimmed by 0 bases and J by 10 bases, 7 bases remained unmatched. The CDR3 spells CASSLAGQGKEEQFF. DNA for the CDR3: TGTGCCAGCAGCTTGGCGGGACAGGGGAAAGAGGAGCAGTTCTTC.

J is TRBJ1-2 and V is TRBV29-1, with D maybe TRBD1 (6 bases). From germline, CDR1 is SQVTM and CDR2 ANQGSEA. The CDR3 contains 13 residues. The V gene lost 7 bases and the J gene lost 4 bases, with 16 bases spanning the gap. CDR3 bases: TGCAGCGGTGTAGGGGGTACGGGCTATGGCTACACCTTC. It encodes CSGVGGTGYGYTF. Using reference TRBV29-1 and TRBJ1-2 for the parts outside the CDR3, the full variable domain is SAVISQKPSRDICQRGTSLTIQCQVDSQVTMMFWYRQQPGQSLTLIATANQGSEATYESGFVIDKFPISRPNLTFSTLTVSNMSPEDSSIYLCSGVGGTGYGYTFGSGTRLTVV.

J is TRBJ2-3 and V is TRBV7-9, with a weak D call TRBD1 (6 bases). V was clipped by 1 base and J by 4 bases, with 9 bases between them. The CDR3 is made up of 14 amino acids. Germline CDR1 SEHNR, CDR2 FQNEAQ (reference sequence). CDR3 protein: CASSLVQGPDTQYF. Here the CDR3 DNA reads TGTGCCAGCAGCTTAGTACAGGGTCCAGATACGCAGTATTTT.

The CDR3 sequence is CASRAPGQGLSSYNSPLHF. Written as DNA, the CDR3 is TGTGCCAGCAGAGCTCCGGGACAGGGTTTGAGCTCCTATAATTCACCCCTCCACTTT. This chain links TRBV2 with TRBJ1-6; TRBD1 matches at 9 bases. This CDR3 has 19 amino acids. Trimming at V came to 6 bases and at J to 0 bases, leaving 12 bases not matched to a gene. Germline assignment: CDR1 SNHLY and CDR2 FYNNEI. Drawing the rest from reference TRBV2 and TRBJ1-6, the complete variable domain is EPEVTQTPSHQVTQMGQEVILRCVPISNHLYFYWYRQILGQKVEFLVSFYNNEISEKSEIFDDQFSVERPDGSNFTLKIRSTKLEDSAMYFCASRAPGQGLSSYNSPLHFGNGTRLTVT.

This chain joins TRBV7-2 and TRBJ2-7; 14 positions match TRBD2. In germline, CDR1 is SGHTA, CDR2 FQGNSA. The CDR3 runs to 16 residues. Trimming removed 3 bases from V and 4 bases from J; junction bases left unmatched: 5. The CDR3 coding sequence is TGTGCCAGCAGCTTCGATGGGACTAGCGGGAGTTACGAGCAGTACTTC. Translated: CASSFDGTSGSYEQYF.

The J gene is TRBJ2-1, the V gene TRBV5-8; D unresolved. CDR1 and CDR2 (germline): SGHTS, YDEGEE. The CDR3 sequence is 15 residues long. Trimming removed 4 bases at V and 0 bases at J, with 11 bases between. Written as DNA, the CDR3 is TGTGCCAGCAGCATCGGCTCTAGCTCCTACAATGAGCAGTTCTTC. Residues: CASSIGSSSYNEQFF.

The V gene is TRBV9, the J gene TRBJ2-4; D is perhaps TRBD2 (6 bases). The CDR3 runs 14 residues. The germline CDR1 and CDR2 sequences are SGDLS and YYNGEE. V shed 4 bases and J shed 0 bases, with 8 bases lying between them. The CDR3 region is CASSQGGAKNIQYF. The CDR3 coding sequence is TGTGCCAGCAGCCAGGGAGGAGCCAAAAACATTCAGTACTTC.

This rearrangement joins TRBV27 to TRBJ2-1; D might be TRBD1 (5 bases). The length of the CDR3 is 14 residues. Germline values: CDR1 MNHEY, CDR2 SMNVEV (reference sequence). V was clipped by 8 bases and J by 1 base, with 12 bases between them. The CDR3 loop is CASAFKGSYNEQFF. In DNA, the CDR3 is TGTGCCAGCGCCTTCAAGGGGTCCTACAATGAGCAGTTCTTC.

The chain links TRBV25-1 to TRBJ1-1; a possible D gene is TRBD1 (6 bases). V lost 2 bases and J lost 5, with 15 bases in between. Germline CDR1 reads MGHDK; CDR2 reads SYGVNS. The CDR3 extends over 15 amino acids. DNA of the CDR3: TGTGCCAGCAGTGAACCCCGACCCAGGGGAACTGAAGCTTTCTTT. Its protein product is CASSEPRPRGTEAFF.

The rearrangement links TRBV19 to TRBJ2-6; a possible D gene is TRBD1 (6 bases). Germline V gives CDR1 LNHDA, CDR2 SQIVND (reference sequence). The CDR3 spans 15 residues. Trimming removed 7 bases at V and 4 bases at J, with 14 bases between. The CDR3 DNA reads TGTGCCAGTATTCCAACAGGGAGAGGGGCCAACGTCCTGACTTTC. Its protein is CASIPTGRGANVLTF.

The chain carries TRBV7-2 and TRBJ2-7, with D unclear. CDR1 is SGHTA and CDR2 is FQGNSA in the germline V gene. This CDR3 contains 14 residues. Trimming removed 0 bases at V and 3 bases at J, with 9 bases between. The CDR3 loop reads CASSLAASGYEQYF. Here the CDR3 DNA reads TGTGCCAGCAGCTTAGCGGCCAGTGGCTACGAGCAGTACTTC.

This chain connects TRBV6-5 to TRBJ1-1, with 7 bases lining up with TRBD1. V lost 6 bases to trimming and J lost 1 base; unmatched junction nucleotides: 8. CDR1 is MNHEY and CDR2 is SVGAGI in the germline V gene. The length of the CDR3 is 15 residues. The CDR3 nucleotides read TGTGCCAGCAGCCCGACAGGGAGCGGGAACACTGAAGCTTTCTTT. It codes for CASSPTGSGNTEAFF.

The rearrangement joins TRBV27 to TRBJ2-6; D ambiguous. V dropped 7 bases and J dropped 2 bases, with 12 bases sitting between them. The CDR3 consists of 15 residues. Germline values: CDR1 MNHEY, CDR2 SMNVEV (reference sequence). Written as DNA, the CDR3 is TGTGCCAGCACCAGAATTAAGACTGGGGCCAACGTCCTGACTTTC. Translation gives CASTRIKTGANVLTF.